This passage covers 19 T cell receptor beta chains from one sample sequenced in a study of monozygotic twins with inflammatory bowel disease. Using the 5' RACE reads, TCRdb records one entry per CDR3 protein without DNA. The sample totals 330,000 or so distinct CDR3 sequences. The source material was blood. The receptors come from a human donor with ulcerative colitis or Crohn's disease, or a healthy co-twin of an affected twin (not recorded which).

This chain uses TRBV30 with TRBJ2-7. The germline CDR1 and CDR2 sequences are GTSNPN and SVGIG (reference sequence). This CDR3 is 11 amino acids long. CDR3 sequence: CAWSGTYEQYF.

The CDR3 reads CASSQYRTEKDTQYF. The chain carries TRBV14 and TRBJ2-3; the D call of TRBD1 rests on TCRdb alone, since no DNA is present to check it. CDR1 and CDR2 (germline): SGHDN, FVKESK. The CDR3 extends over 15 amino acids.

V and J are TRBV20-1 and TRBJ2-1; with no DNA, the TCRdb D assignment of TRBD1 cannot be verified. There are 13 residues in the CDR3. Germline V gives CDR1 DFQATT, CDR2 SNEGSKA (reference sequence). CDR3 region: CSGGGRAHNEQFF.

V is TRBV6-1 and J is TRBJ2-1; TCRdb reports TRBD1, a call that lacks DNA to check it against. The germline V gene has CDR1 MNHNS and CDR2 SASEGT. The CDR3 is 15 amino acids. The CDR3 is CASSRPGQGGIEQFF.

This CDR3 is CAIKSGRGQETQYF. V usage is TRBV10-3 and J usage is TRBJ2-5; the D call of TRBD1 rests on TCRdb alone, since no DNA is present to check it. From germline, CDR1 is ENHRY and CDR2 SYGVKD. The CDR3 runs 14 residues.

This chain links TRBV19 with TRBJ1-1. Germline-derived CDR1 and CDR2 are LNHDA and SQIVND (reference sequence). The CDR3 runs 13 residues. The CDR3 region is CASSPVVGTEAFF.

The chain has TRBV20-1 and TRBJ2-3; with no DNA, the TCRdb D assignment of TRBD2 cannot be verified. Germline V gene data show CDR1 as DFQATT and CDR2 as SNEGSKA (reference sequence). This CDR3 is 15 amino acids long. CDR3 sequence: CSAPDSGERTDTQYF.

The V call is TRBV5-1, the J call TRBJ2-3; the TCRdb D gene call, TRBD2, has no DNA to confirm it. The CDR3 is 15 residues long. Germline CDR1 SGHRS, CDR2 YFSETQ. The chain's CDR3 is CASSPIAGAADTQYF.

This rearrangement joins TRBV3-1 to TRBJ2-1; TCRdb's assignment of TRBD2 cannot be checked, as there is no DNA. Germline values: CDR1 LGHDT, CDR2 YNNKEL (reference sequence). The CDR3 has 13 amino acids. CDR3 in amino acids: CASSRASGGEQFF.

The gene calls are TRBV30 and TRBJ2-7; the TRBD1 assignment by TCRdb is unverifiable without DNA. The CDR3 totals 15 residues. Germline CDR1 is GTSNPN and CDR2 is SVGIG (reference sequence). The CDR3 reads CAWSADRGPSYEQYF.

CDR3 region: CASSLDIFSTDTQYF. The rearrangement joins TRBV18 to TRBJ2-3. The germline V gene has CDR1 KGHSH and CDR2 LQKENI. The length of the CDR3 is 15 residues.

V and J are TRBV6-6 and TRBJ1-1; TCRdb's assignment of TRBD1 cannot be checked, as there is no DNA. The V gene's germline CDR1 is MNHNY and CDR2 SVGAGI (reference sequence). This CDR3 has 11 residues. The CDR3 is CASRDSQAAFF.

The chain uses TRBV6-5 and TRBJ2-3; TCRdb reports TRBD2, a call that lacks DNA to check it against. The CDR3 has 17 residues. Germline CDR1 and CDR2: MNHEY and SVGAGI. The CDR3 here is CASSYAADLAQLDTQYF.

The chain uses TRBV6-5 and TRBJ1-2; TCRdb's D gene call, TRBD1, goes unchecked for lack of DNA. The CDR3 length is 11 residues. CDR1 is MNHEY, CDR2 SVGAGI, per germline. The CDR3 protein is CATTNRDGYTF.

The chain carries TRBV20-1 and TRBJ2-6. CDR1 is DFQATT, CDR2 SNEGSKA, per germline (reference sequence). The CDR3 contains 12 residues. The CDR3: CSAVQGANVLTF.

This rearrangement joins TRBV18 to TRBJ1-4; TCRdb calls TRBD1, which cannot be checked without DNA. The V gene's germline CDR1 is KGHSH and CDR2 LQKENI. The CDR3 totals 16 residues. The CDR3 sequence: CASSLTTGTANEKLFF. The full variable domain, in which reference TRBV18 and TRBJ1-4 provide the parts outside the CDR3, is NAGVMQNPRHLVRRRGQEARLRCSPMKGHSHVYWYRQLPEEGLKFMVYLQKENIIDESGMPKERFSAEFPKEGPSILRIQQVVRGDSAAYFCASSLTTGTANEKLFFGSGTQLSVL.

The genes are TRBV7-3 and TRBJ2-2. This CDR3 has 14 amino acids. Per germline, CDR1 SGHTA and CDR2 FQGTGA. Here the CDR3 reads CASSSDPNTGELFF.

The chain employs TRBV27 and TRBJ2-3; TCRdb proposes TRBD2, but this gene call is untestable without DNA. The CDR3 covers 14 residues. The germline V gene has CDR1 MNHEY and CDR2 SMNVEV (reference sequence). The CDR3 reads CASSLYQLREVQYF.

The chain couples TRBV6-1 to TRBJ2-2; TCRdb names TRBD1, which stays unverified in the absence of DNA. Germline V gene lookup returns CDR1 MNHNS and CDR2 SASEGT. The CDR3 is 15 amino acids. CDR3 loop: CASSPGHTNTGELFF.